This TCR beta chain was documented in a study of T cell responses to AZD1222 COVID-19 vaccine. As to this clone: The antigen remains undetermined.

Profiling relied on immunoSEQ multiplex PCR, and the TCRdb table lists in-frame clones only, not all of them. The data hold 150,000 or so clones, with less than 95% observed a single time. The study, taken as a whole, reports: Two doses of AZD1222 preceded a rise in Spike-specific TCR breadth and depth. As reported, nearly half of all spike-specific TCRs target variant regions that are unmutated.

Germline CDR1 is LGHDT and CDR2 is YNNKEL (reference sequence). This CDR3 has 15 residues. Trimming left V 5 bases short and J 8 bases short, with 18 bases between. This rearrangement joins TRBV3-1 (or the pseudogene TRBV3-2) to TRBJ1-4, with a tentative D call TRBD1 (5 bases). This sequence was found in an adult who received the AZD1222 COVID-19 vaccine. The starting material was peripheral blood, obtained 28 days after the second AZD1222 dose. Here the CDR3 DNA reads TGTGCCAGCAGCAAAGGACCAGCACGGGACGAAAAACTGTTTTTT. This sequence encodes CASSKGPARDEKLFF.